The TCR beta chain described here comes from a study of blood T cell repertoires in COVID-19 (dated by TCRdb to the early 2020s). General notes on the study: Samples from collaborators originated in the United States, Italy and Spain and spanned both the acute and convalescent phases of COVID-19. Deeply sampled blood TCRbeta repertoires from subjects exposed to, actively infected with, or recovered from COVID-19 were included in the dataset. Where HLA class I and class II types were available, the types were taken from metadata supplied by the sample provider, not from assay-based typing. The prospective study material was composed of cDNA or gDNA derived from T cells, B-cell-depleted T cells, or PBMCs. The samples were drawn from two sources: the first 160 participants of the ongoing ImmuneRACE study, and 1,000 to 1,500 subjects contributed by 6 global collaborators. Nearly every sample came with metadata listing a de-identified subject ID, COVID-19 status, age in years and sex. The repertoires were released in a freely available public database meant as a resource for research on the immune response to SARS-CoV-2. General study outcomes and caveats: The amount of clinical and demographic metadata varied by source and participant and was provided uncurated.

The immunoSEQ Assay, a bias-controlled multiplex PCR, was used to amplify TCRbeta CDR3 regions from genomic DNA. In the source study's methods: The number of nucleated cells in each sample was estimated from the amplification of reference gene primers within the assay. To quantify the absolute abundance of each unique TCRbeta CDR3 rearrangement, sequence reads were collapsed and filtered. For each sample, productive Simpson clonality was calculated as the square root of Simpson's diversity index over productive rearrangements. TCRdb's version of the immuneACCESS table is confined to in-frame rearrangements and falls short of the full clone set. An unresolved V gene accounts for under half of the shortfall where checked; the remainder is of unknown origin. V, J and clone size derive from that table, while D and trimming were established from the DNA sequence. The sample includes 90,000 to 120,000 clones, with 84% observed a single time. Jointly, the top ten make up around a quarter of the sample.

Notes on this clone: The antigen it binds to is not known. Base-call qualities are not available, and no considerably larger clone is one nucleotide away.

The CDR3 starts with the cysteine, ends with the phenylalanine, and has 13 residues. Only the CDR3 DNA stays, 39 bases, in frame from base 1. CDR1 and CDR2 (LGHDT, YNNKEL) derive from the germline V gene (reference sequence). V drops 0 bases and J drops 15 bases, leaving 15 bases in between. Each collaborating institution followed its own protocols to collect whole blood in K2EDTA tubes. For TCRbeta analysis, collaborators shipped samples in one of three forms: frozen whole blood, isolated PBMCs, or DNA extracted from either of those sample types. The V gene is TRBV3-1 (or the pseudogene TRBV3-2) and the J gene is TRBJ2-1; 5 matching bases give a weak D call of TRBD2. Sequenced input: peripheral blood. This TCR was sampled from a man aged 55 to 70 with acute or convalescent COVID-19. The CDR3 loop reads CASSQDRTSFPFF. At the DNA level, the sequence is TGTGCCAGCAGCCAAGATCGGACTTCCTTCCCGTTCTTC.